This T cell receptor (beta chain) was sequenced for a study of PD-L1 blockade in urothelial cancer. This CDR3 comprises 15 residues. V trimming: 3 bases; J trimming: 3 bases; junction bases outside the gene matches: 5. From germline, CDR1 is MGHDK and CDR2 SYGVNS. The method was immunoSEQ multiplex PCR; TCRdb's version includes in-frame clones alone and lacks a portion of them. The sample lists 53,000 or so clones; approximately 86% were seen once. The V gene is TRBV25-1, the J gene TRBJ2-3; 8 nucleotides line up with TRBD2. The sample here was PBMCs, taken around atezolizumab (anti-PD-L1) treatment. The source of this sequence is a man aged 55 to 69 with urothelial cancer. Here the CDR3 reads CASSDIAGRTDTQYF. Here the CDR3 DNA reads TGTGCCAGCAGTGACATAGCGGGAAGAACAGATACGCAGTATTTT.